The 9 T cell receptor beta chains presented below share a single source sample, sequenced in a study of cytomegalovirus exposure and HLA in healthy donors. The primer mix had 60 Vbeta and 13 Jbeta primers. The method was immunoSEQ multiplex PCR; TCRdb's version includes in-frame clones alone and lacks a portion of them. This table lists tens of thousands of clones. Sequencing was done on a sample of PBMCs. The source of these receptors is a man aged 55-75 years in good health and CMV-seropositive.

The chain links TRBV7-2 to TRBJ2-3, with 8 positions matching TRBD2. The V and J ends lost 1 base and 3 bases, in that order; junction bases with no gene match: 3. Germline CDR1 and CDR2: SGHTA and FQGNSA. CDR3 length: 15 amino acids. The CDR3 sequence: CASSLVAGWTDTQYF. The CDR3 coding sequence is TGTGCCAGCAGCTTAGTAGCGGGGTGGACAGATACGCAGTATTTT. The full variable domain, completed using reference TRBV7-2 and TRBJ2-3, is GAGVSQSPSNKVTEKGKDVELRCDPISGHTALYWYRQSLGQGLEFLIYFQGNSAPDKSGLPSDRFSAERTGGSVSTLTIQRTQQEDSAVYLCASSLVAGWTDTQYFGPGTRLTVL.

The chain joins TRBV5-1 to TRBJ2-7; 9 nucleotides align to TRBD1. The CDR3 spans 15 residues. Germline loops: CDR1 SGHRS, CDR2 YFSETQ. V trimming: 4 bases; J trimming: 2 bases; junction bases outside the gene matches: 7. CDR3 nucleotides: TGCGCCAGCAGCCAGACCGGGACAGGGCCCTACGAGCAGTACTTC. Protein product: CASSQTGTGPYEQYF.

In DNA, the CDR3 is TGTGCCAGTAGTCCCAGGGACAGCCTGGGCGGGTACACCTTC. As protein: CASSPRDSLGGYTF. The chain joins TRBV19 to TRBJ1-2, with 7 positions matching TRBD1. Per the germline V gene, CDR1 is LNHDA and CDR2 is SQIVND (reference sequence). The CDR3 spans 14 residues. V trimming: 5 bases; J trimming: 11 bases; junction bases outside the gene matches: 14.

This chain connects TRBV30 to TRBJ1-1, with TRBD1 matching 8 bases. Losses at the gene ends were 4 bases for V and 5 bases for J; bases not matched to a gene: 9. Looked up from germline, CDR1 is GTSNPN and CDR2 is SVGIG (reference sequence). This CDR3 is built from 14 residues. This chain's CDR3 is CAWNKQGGRTEAFF. The CDR3 bases are TGTGCCTGGAACAAACAGGGGGGACGGACTGAAGCTTTCTTT.

The V and J genes are TRBV7-9 and TRBJ2-7; tentatively, D is TRBD2 (7 bases). The CDR3 spans 15 residues. Germline V gene data show CDR1 as SEHNR and CDR2 as FQNEAQ (reference sequence). Trimming left V 7 bases short and J 4 bases short, with 20 bases between. Here the CDR3 DNA reads TGTGCCAGCATAAAGGGGGGGGCAAGCGATTACGAGCAGTACTTC. Translation: CASIKGGASDYEQYF.

The chain combines TRBV7-2 with TRBJ2-3, with D hard to call. CDR3 length: 13 amino acids. Per the germline V gene, CDR1 is SGHTA and CDR2 is FQGNSA. The ends were cut back, 5 bases at V and 2 bases at J, with 8 bases in the middle. The CDR3 coding sequence is TGTGCCAGCAGCCTCGCGTTCACAGATACGCAGTATTTT. As protein: CASSLAFTDTQYF.

The V gene is TRBV7-2, the J gene TRBJ2-2, with TRBD1 matching over 9 bases. CDR1 and CDR2 from the germline V gene are SGHTA and FQGNSA. The CDR3 loop spans 18 amino acids. Trimming removed 3 bases from V and 6 bases from J; junction bases left unmatched: 14. CDR3 loop: CASSLAGTGYVTPGELFF. For the CDR3, the DNA is TGTGCCAGCAGCTTGGCCGGGACAGGGTACGTCACACCCGGGGAGCTGTTTTTT.

This chain connects TRBV7-6 to TRBJ2-7; no definite D call. The germline gives CDR1 SGHVS, CDR2 FNYEAQ. Trimming removed 1 base from V and 2 bases from J, with 18 bases in between. This CDR3 has 17 amino acids. The CDR3 here is CASSLVPIGGQAYEQYF. The CDR3 region has the DNA TGTGCCAGCAGCTTAGTCCCTATTGGTGGGCAGGCCTACGAGCAGTACTTC.

This chain links TRBV5-1 with TRBJ2-3; D is undetermined. CDR3 length equals 12 residues. V was trimmed by 1 base and J by 5 bases, leaving 5 bases between them. Germline CDR1 and CDR2: SGHRS and YFSETQ. CDR3 nucleotides: TGCGCCAGCAGCTTGTACGGAGATACGCAGTATTTT. This sequence encodes CASSLYGDTQYF. Together with reference TRBV5-1 and TRBJ2-3, the CDR3 gives the full variable domain: KAGVTQTPRYLIKTRGQQVTLSCSPISGHRSVSWYQQTPGQGLQFLFEYFSETQRNKGNFPGRFSGRQFSNSRSEMNVSTLELGDSALYLCASSLYGDTQYFGPGTRLTVL.